This TCR beta chain came from a study of molecular identifiers for immune sequencing clone quantification. For bulk TCR libraries, previously described methods and listed TCR primers were used. TCRdb re-analysed the PCR reads in MiXCR, keeping a single row per CDR3 protein. Counted here are tens of thousands of distinct CDR3 sequences, around a sixth occurring once; the ten biggest clones make up around 1.5%. Deletions cut 2 bases from V and 8 bases from J, with 12 bases between. The CDR3 totals 13 residues. Germline assignment: CDR1 MNHNS and CDR2 SASEGT. This clonotype has a count of ten or more. This sequence was found in a human donor in good health. Some libraries in this study had Jurkat cell RNA spiked in. The chain carries TRBV6-1 and TRBJ1-1; tentatively, D is TRBD1 (5 bases). Sample: naive CD8+ T cells from blood, with Jurkat cell RNA spiked in. This sample's subset: FACS-sorted CD8+CD4-CCR7+CD45RA+ naive T cells. As DNA, the CDR3 is TGTGCCAGCAGTGAACTTAACAGGCTAGAAGCTTTCTTT. The encoded protein is CASSELNRLEAFF.